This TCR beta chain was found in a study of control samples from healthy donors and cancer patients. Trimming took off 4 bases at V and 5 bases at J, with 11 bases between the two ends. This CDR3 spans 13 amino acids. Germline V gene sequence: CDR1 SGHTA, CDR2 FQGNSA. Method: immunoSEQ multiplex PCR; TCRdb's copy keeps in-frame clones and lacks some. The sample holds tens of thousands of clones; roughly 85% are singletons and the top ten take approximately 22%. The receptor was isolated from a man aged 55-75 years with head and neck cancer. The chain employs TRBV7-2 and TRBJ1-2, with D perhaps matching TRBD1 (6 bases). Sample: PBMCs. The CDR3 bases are TGTGCCAGCAGCTCAGGGGACCCATATGGCTACACCTTC. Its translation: CASSSGDPYGYTF.